Each of the 13 T cell receptor beta chains below was sequenced from the same sample in a study of CD8 T cells in ankylosing spondylitis. TCRdb used MiXCR to reprocess the 5' RACE reads, holding one entry per CDR3 protein. This sample carries 160,000 or so distinct CDR3 sequences, roughly 10% of them seen once, and the ten largest clones take more than 13%. Sequenced: blood, either unsorted or a sorted T cell fraction (not recorded which). These receptors all stem from a female donor with ankylosing spondylitis or in good health (not recorded which).

V usage is TRBV11-2 and J usage is TRBJ2-5; the match to TRBD1 covers 10 bases. Looked up from germline, CDR1 is SGHAT and CDR2 is FQNNGV. This CDR3 is built from 17 residues. V lost 1 base and J lost 1; bases outside the gene matches: 6. The CDR3 DNA is TGTGCCAGCAGCTTAGCTTGGGACAGGGGCCCCCAAGAGACCCAGTACTTC. This codes for CASSLAWDRGPQETQYF. The variable domain in full, with the rest retrieved from reference TRBV11-2 and TRBJ2-5, is EAGVAQSPRYKIIEKRQSVAFWCNPISGHATLYWYQQILGQGPKLLIQFQNNGVVDDSQLPKDRFSAERLKGVDSTLKIQPAKLEDSAVYLCASSLAWDRGPQETQYFGPGTRLLVL.

This chain joins TRBV24-1 and TRBJ1-1; no firm D call. V was trimmed by 4 bases and J by 3 bases, leaving 8 bases between them. This CDR3 comprises 13 residues. Germline V lookup: CDR1 KGHDR, CDR2 SFDVKD. In nucleotides, the CDR3 is TGTGCCACCAGTGAAAGGGTAGACACTGAAGCTTTCTTT. Amino acid sequence: CATSERVDTEAFF.

In its sample, this clonotype was seen a few times. V and J are TRBV4-3 and TRBJ1-2; D not resolved. The V end lost 4 bases, the J end lost 4 bases, and 7 bases lay between the germline ends. The germline V gene has CDR1 LGHNA and CDR2 YSLEER. The CDR3 loop spans 12 amino acids. As DNA, the CDR3 is TGCGCCAGCAGCCCCCAATGCTATGGCTACACCTTC. The encoded protein is CASSPQCYGYTF.

The V call is TRBV4-3, the J call TRBJ2-1; D is perhaps TRBD2 (6 bases). Trimming removed 1 base from V and 9 bases from J, with 16 bases in between. Germline CDR1 LGHNA, CDR2 YSLEER. The CDR3 contains 15 residues. In DNA form, the CDR3 reads TGCGCCAGCAGCCAAGTCACGGGGGATGCGAGTGAGCAGTTCTTC. Encoded protein: CASSQVTGDASEQFF.

In this sample, this clonotype turned up a few times. The V gene is TRBV27, the J gene TRBJ1-1, with D possibly TRBD1 on 6 matching bases. The germline CDR1 and CDR2 sequences are MNHEY and SMNVEV (reference sequence). Deletions cut 0 bases from V and 1 base from J, with 9 bases between. CDR3 length equals 15 residues. Here the CDR3 reads CASSLSGGGNTEAFF. DNA for the CDR3: TGTGCCAGCAGTTTATCCGGGGGCGGGAACACTGAAGCTTTCTTT.

In its sample, this clonotype was seen a few times. This rearrangement joins TRBV7-9 to TRBJ1-5; unclear D gene. V lost 6 bases and J 9 bases, leaving 12 bases between the germline ends. Germline CDR1 is SEHNR and CDR2 is FQNEAQ (reference sequence). CDR3 length: 12 amino acids. The DNA for the CDR3 is TGTGCCAGCAGATCGGGTTCGTCGCCCCAGCATTTT. Translating it yields CASRSGSSPQHF.

This clonotype has ten or more counts. V and J are TRBV4-3 and TRBJ2-7; maybe TRBD1 (6 bases). CDR3 length: 15 residues. Trimming pared 0 bases from V and 4 bases from J, leaving 13 bases between. Germline-derived CDR1 and CDR2 are LGHNA and YSLEER. The CDR3 nucleotides read TGCGCCAGCAGCCAAGATGGGGGACACTATTACGAGCAGTACTTC. Translating it yields CASSQDGGHYYEQYF.

This chain links TRBV6-1 with TRBJ2-7; 10 nucleotides agree with TRBD2. CDR1 is MNHNS, CDR2 SASEGT, per germline. V gave up 7 bases and J gave up 5 bases; unmatched junction bases: 5. The CDR3 consists of 13 residues. CDR3 bases: TGTGCCAGCAAAGCGGGAGGGCTGGACGAGCAGTACTTC. Protein product: CASKAGGLDEQYF.

This clonotype has a handful of counts. This CDR3 is CASSQDRSVAGGLDTQYF. The CDR3 DNA reads TGCGCCAGCAGCCAAGATCGGTCCGTAGCGGGAGGGCTGGATACGCAGTATTTT. The V and J genes are TRBV4-3 and TRBJ2-3; TRBD2 aligns across 11 bases. The ends lost 0 bases at V and 6 bases at J; junction bases unmatched: 11. The CDR3 loop spans 18 amino acids. CDR1 LGHNA and CDR2 YSLEER come from the germline V gene.

The chain combines TRBV5-1 with TRBJ1-1; D gene unclear. The V gene's germline CDR1 is SGHRS and CDR2 YFSETQ. V was shortened by 0 bases and J by 14 bases, with 11 bases between the two germline ends. There are 11 residues in the CDR3. In DNA, the CDR3 is TGCGCCAGCAGCTTGGGCAAAGGGCGGTTCTTT. This gives the protein CASSLGKGRFF.

The sample holds a few counts of this clonotype. V and J are TRBV7-6 and TRBJ2-1, with TRBD1 as a possible D gene (6 bases). CDR3 size: 20 residues. From germline, CDR1 is SGHVS and CDR2 FNYEAQ. Trimming pared 5 bases from V and 6 bases from J, leaving 32 bases between. In DNA, the CDR3 is TGTGCCAGCAGCCGAGGGGGTCTTGGGGCATATAGCAAACCTAGCAATGAGCAGTTCTTC. This translates into CASSRGGLGAYSKPSNEQFF.

The chain couples TRBV29-1 to TRBJ2-7; D tentatively fits TRBD1 or TRBD2 (5 bases each). V lost 3 bases, J lost 7 bases, and 16 bases lay in between. Germline V gene sequence: CDR1 SQVTM, CDR2 ANQGSEA. The length of the CDR3 is 13 residues. The CDR3 nucleotides are TGCAGCGTTGACGGGGCCCCCGGTGGGGAGCAGTACTTC. Its protein product is CSVDGAPGGEQYF.

This clonotype was detected a few times. The chain uses TRBV15 and TRBJ2-7, with D unclear. The CDR3 extends over 15 amino acids. Per the germline V gene, CDR1 is LNHNV and CDR2 is YYDKDF (reference sequence). V was shortened by 5 bases and J by 7 bases, with 21 bases between the two germline ends. CDR3 region: CATSLRPSAAEEQYF. The CDR3 nucleotides are TGTGCCACCAGCTTAAGACCAAGCGCGGCGGAGGAGCAGTACTTC.